What follows are 29 T cell receptor beta chains derived from one specimen sequenced in a study of blood T cell repertoires in COVID-19. TCRdb keeps only in-frame clones here, not all; method: immunoSEQ multiplex PCR. The sample lists 400,000 to 550,000 clones; about 85% were seen once. The sequencing sample was made of PBMCs or T cells enriched from blood (not recorded which). The receptors stem from a woman under 30 with acute COVID-19.

The chain has TRBV2 and TRBJ1-2; TRBD1 aligns across 10 bases. Germline CDR1 SNHLY, CDR2 FYNNEI. The CDR3 has 13 amino acids. V shed 6 bases, J shed 4 bases, and the junction held 2 bases outside the gene matches. The CDR3 nucleotides read TGTGCCAGCAGGGGGACAGGGGTCTATGGCTACACCTTC. Translated: CASRGTGVYGYTF.

The chain joins TRBV2 to TRBJ1-4; TRBD1 agrees at 8 bases. Germline V lookup: CDR1 SNHLY, CDR2 FYNNEI. The CDR3 consists of 13 residues. V gave up 8 bases and J gave up 4 bases; unmatched junction bases: 3. CDR3: CASQDRVNEKLFF. The DNA for the CDR3 is TGTGCCAGCCAGGACAGGGTTAATGAAAAACTGTTTTTT.

A remark on this clone: This sample also contains other DNA sequences that code for the same CDR3. The CDR3, as DNA: TGTGCCAGCAGTTACTTTGGCGGCTACGAGCAGTACTTC. Translating it yields CASSYFGGYEQYF. The V and J genes are TRBV6-2 or TRBV6-3 and TRBJ2-7; unclear D gene. V gave up 1 base and J gave up 3 bases, with 7 bases separating them. The CDR3 loop spans 13 amino acids. The V gene's germline CDR1 is MNHEY and CDR2 SVGEGT.

This clone was observed a handful of times. The chain uses TRBV4-3 and TRBJ2-7; 9 bases align to TRBD1. The CDR3 has 16 amino acids. The germline V gene encodes CDR1 LGHNA and CDR2 YSLEER. With V trimmed by 0 bases and J by 1 base, 4 bases remained unmatched. Here the CDR3 reads CASSQDKGTGSYEQYF. CDR3 DNA sequence: TGCGCCAGCAGCCAAGATAAAGGGACAGGGTCCTACGAGCAGTACTTC.

The chain joins TRBV7-2 to TRBJ2-5, with 12 nucleotides matching TRBD2. The CDR3 length is 14 residues. V was pared by 3 bases and J by 5 bases, with 1 base of the junction left unmatched. Germline values: CDR1 SGHTA, CDR2 FQGNSA. The CDR3 loop is CASSFGLAGETQYF. DNA of the CDR3: TGTGCCAGCAGCTTCGGACTAGCGGGGGAGACCCAGTACTTC.

This clone has only a few counts. This chain uses TRBV25-1 with TRBJ1-6; D might be TRBD1 (5 bases). This CDR3 has 11 amino acids. Germline V gene lookup returns CDR1 MGHDK and CDR2 SYGVNS. The germline V and J ends were trimmed by 7 bases and 8 bases, with 6 bases remaining between them. The CDR3 loop reads CASKGDSPLHF. The CDR3 nucleotides read TGTGCCAGCAAAGGGGATTCACCCCTCCACTTT. The complete variable domain, with remaining parts taken from reference TRBV25-1 and TRBJ1-6, reads EADIYQTPRYLVIGTGKKITLECSQTMGHDKMYWYQQDPGMELHLIHYSYGVNSTEKGDLSSESTVSRIRTEHFPLTLESARPSHTSQYLCASKGDSPLHFGNGTRLTVT.

The chain has TRBV5-8 and TRBJ2-2, with 7 bases matching TRBD1. The germline gives CDR1 SGHTS, CDR2 YDEGEE. CDR3 length: 16 amino acids. V shed 2 bases, J shed 4 bases, and the junction held 8 bases outside the gene matches. CDR3 in DNA: TGTGCCAGCAGCTTATACAGGGGTGAGGGCACCGGGGAGCTGTTTTTT. Protein sequence: CASSLYRGEGTGELFF.

The V gene is TRBV3-1 (or the pseudogene TRBV3-2), the J gene TRBJ2-1; TRBD2 matches at 7 bases. V lost 0 bases to trimming and J lost 10 bases; unmatched junction nucleotides: 15. Germline values: CDR1 LGHDT, CDR2 YNNKEL (reference sequence). The CDR3 totals 17 residues. DNA for the CDR3: TGTGCCAGCAGCCAAGACCCAGGTAGCACCAGAGCGGGAGAGCAGTTCTTC. Protein: CASSQDPGSTRAGEQFF.

CDR3 loop: CAKGRTGDNSPLHF. The CDR3 coding sequence is TGTGCCAAGGGGAGGACAGGGGATAATTCACCCCTCCACTTT. The gene calls are TRBV21-1 and TRBJ1-6; the D call TRBD1 from the table was never checked on the DNA. TRBV21-1 is listed as a pseudogene. CDR3 length equals 14 residues.

The chain is built from TRBV28 and TRBJ2-2, with D possibly TRBD2 on 5 matching bases. The germline gives CDR1 MDHEN, CDR2 SYDVKM. Between the trimmed V and J ends, which lost 3 bases and 3 bases, there was a span of 11 bases. The CDR3 totals 15 residues. The CDR3, as DNA: TGTGCCAGCAGTTTGGGGAGAATGGACACCGGGGAGCTGTTTTTT. Protein sequence: CASSLGRMDTGELFF.

This clone was counted a single time. The chain employs TRBV10-3 and TRBJ1-5, with D perhaps matching TRBD1 (5 bases). Germline loops: CDR1 ENHRY, CDR2 SYGVKD. The CDR3 contains 12 residues. Trimming removed 5 bases from V and 4 bases from J, with 6 bases in between. CDR3 sequence: CAISTGNQPQHF. The DNA for the CDR3 is TGTGCCATCAGTACAGGTAATCAGCCCCAGCATTTT.

The chain is built from TRBV10-3 and TRBJ2-7, with D uncertain. V shed 8 bases and J shed 3 bases, with 8 bases lying between them. Looked up from germline, CDR1 is ENHRY and CDR2 is SYGVKD. The CDR3 is 11 residues long. The CDR3, as DNA: TGTGCCATCGGTAGAGACTACGAGCAGTACTTC. Protein: CAIGRDYEQYF.

V usage is TRBV3-1 (or the pseudogene TRBV3-2) and J usage is TRBJ1-4; D not resolved. Germline V gene sequence: CDR1 LGHDT, CDR2 YNNKEL (reference sequence). V dropped 1 base and J dropped 3 bases, with 3 bases sitting between them. The CDR3 totals 13 residues. CDR3 region: CASSQASNEKLFF. The CDR3 coding sequence is TGTGCCAGCAGCCAAGCGTCTAATGAAAAACTGTTTTTT.

Only one count was recorded for this clone. The rearrangement uses TRBV29-1 and TRBJ1-5, with a possible D match to TRBD1 (5 bases). The CDR3 length is 14 residues. V was pared by 4 bases and J by 6 bases, with 16 bases between. Germline V gene data show CDR1 as SQVTM and CDR2 as ANQGSEA. In DNA form, the CDR3 reads TGCAGCGTTGCACCGGGGGATGGACGTCAGCCCCAGCATTTT. Residues: CSVAPGDGRQPQHF. The complete variable domain, with remaining parts taken from reference TRBV29-1 and TRBJ1-5, reads SAVISQKPSRDICQRGTSLTIQCQVDSQVTMMFWYRQQPGQSLTLIATANQGSEATYESGFVIDKFPISRPNLTFSTLTVSNMSPEDSSIYLCSVAPGDGRQPQHFGDGTRLSIL.

Comments on this clone: Other DNA sequences from this sample encode an identical CDR3 as well. The V gene is TRBV24-1, the J gene TRBJ2-3; D not resolved. Trimming shortened V by 1 base and J by 0 bases, and 4 bases separated the two germline ends. Germline V gene sequence: CDR1 KGHDR, CDR2 SFDVKD. CDR3 length: 14 amino acids. The CDR3 spells CATSDFGSTDTQYF. The CDR3 nucleotides read TGTGCCACCAGTGATTTCGGGAGCACAGATACGCAGTATTTT.

Only one count was recorded for this clone. The chain is built from TRBV7-9 and TRBJ2-7, with D possibly TRBD1 on 6 matching bases. The CDR3 extends over 13 amino acids. Trimming removed 7 bases at V and 4 bases at J, with 14 bases between. Germline V gives CDR1 SEHNR, CDR2 FQNEAQ (reference sequence). The CDR3 region is CASNKGVGYEQYF. The CDR3 bases are TGTGCCAGCAATAAGGGGGTTGGGTACGAGCAGTACTTC.

V and J are TRBV27 and TRBJ2-7, with a possible D match to TRBD1 (6 bases). CDR1 and CDR2 (germline): MNHEY, SMNVEV (reference sequence). The CDR3 has 13 amino acids. V lost 7 bases, J lost 3 bases, and 13 bases lay in between. This CDR3 is CASMRAGVYEQYF. The CDR3 DNA sequence: TGTGCCAGCATGAGGGCAGGGGTCTACGAGCAGTACTTC.

The V and J genes are TRBV19 and TRBJ1-2, with 11 nucleotides matching TRBD1. V lost 7 bases and J lost 4; bases outside the gene matches: 5. In germline, CDR1 is LNHDA, CDR2 SQIVND (reference sequence). This CDR3 comprises 14 residues. The CDR3 DNA is TGTGCCAGTACCAGGACAGGGGGCCCCTATGGCTACACCTTC. This codes for CASTRTGGPYGYTF.

This clone was seen a single time. The rearrangement links TRBV2 to TRBJ2-6, with D possibly TRBD1 on 5 matching bases. The germline CDR1 and CDR2 sequences are SNHLY and FYNNEI. Trimming pared 4 bases from V and 0 bases from J, leaving 10 bases between. This CDR3 is 16 amino acids long. The CDR3 reads CASSVQVSSGANVLTF. CDR3 DNA sequence: TGTGCCAGCAGTGTACAGGTGAGCTCTGGGGCCAACGTCCTGACTTTC.

The J gene is TRBJ1-5, the V gene TRBV28, with D hard to call. Trimming took 2 bases from V and 1 from J, leaving 6 bases between them. Germline assignment: CDR1 MDHEN and CDR2 SYDVKM. The CDR3 runs to 14 residues. The CDR3 coding sequence is TGTGCCAGCAGTTTAATGCAGAGCAATCAGCCCCAGCATTTT. Translating gives CASSLMQSNQPQHF.

This clone was found once. This chain joins TRBV5-1 and TRBJ2-7, with a weak D call TRBD1 (6 bases). Trimming left V 9 bases short and J 0 bases short, with 16 bases between. Germline V gene data show CDR1 as SGHRS and CDR2 as YFSETQ. The CDR3 consists of 14 residues. Here the CDR3 reads CATRELTGSYEQYF. CDR3 DNA sequence: TGCGCCACGAGGGAGTTGACAGGCTCCTACGAGCAGTACTTC.

This chain joins TRBV4-1 and TRBJ2-5, with D perhaps matching TRBD1 (5 bases). The CDR3 consists of 13 residues. Trimming shortened V by 4 bases and J by 3 bases, and 9 bases separated the two germline ends. Germline CDR1 reads MGHRA; CDR2 reads YSYEKL. The CDR3, as DNA: TGCGCCAGCAGCCGCGCCAGGGAAGAGACCCAGTACTTC. This codes for CASSRAREETQYF.

This sequence joins TRBV7-9 and TRBJ2-1, with D unclear. V shed 5 bases and J shed 7 bases, with 9 bases lying between them. There are 12 residues in the CDR3. CDR1 is SEHNR, CDR2 FQNEAQ, per germline (reference sequence). This chain's CDR3 is CASSQERNEQFF. CDR3 bases: TGTGCCAGCAGCCAAGAGCGTAATGAGCAGTTCTTC.

The chain recombines TRBV12-2 with TRBJ2-1; the table's TRBD2 call for D was not verified on the DNA. TRBV12-2 represents a pseudogene. This CDR3 has 17 amino acids. The CDR3 region is CASRTTSGGDSYNEQFF. DNA for the CDR3: TGTGCAAGTCGCACGACTAGCGGGGGGGACTCCTACAATGAGCAGTTCTTC.

The chain is built from TRBV7-9 and TRBJ2-7; TRBD2 aligns across 8 bases. The CDR3 contains 15 residues. Per germline, CDR1 SEHNR and CDR2 FQNEAQ (reference sequence). The J segment lost 3 bases and the V segment lost 0 bases, leaving 4 bases of the junction unmatched. CDR3: CASSLAGAGDYEQYF. In DNA form, the CDR3 reads TGTGCCAGCAGCTTAGCGGGAGCGGGGGACTACGAGCAGTACTTC.

Here the CDR3 DNA reads TGTGCCAGCAGCTGGGACAGGGGAAACTCATACAATGAGCAGTTCTTC. Protein product: CASSWDRGNSYNEQFF. The chain combines TRBV27 with TRBJ2-1; TRBD1 matches at 10 bases. The CDR3 has 16 residues. Germline CDR1 reads MNHEY; CDR2 reads SMNVEV (reference sequence). V lost 6 bases, J lost 4 bases, and 9 bases stayed unmatched.

The genes are TRBV14 and TRBJ2-7; 11 positions match TRBD2. The CDR3 loop spans 15 amino acids. Germline trimming cut 6 bases from V and 4 bases from J; bases unmatched to any gene: 8. Germline lookup yields CDR1 SGHDN and CDR2 FVKESK. CDR3 amino acids: CASSTGTSGGYEQYF. The CDR3 bases are TGTGCCAGCAGTACCGGGACTAGCGGAGGATACGAGCAGTACTTC.

The V and J genes are TRBV10-3 and TRBJ2-7; the match to TRBD1 covers 7 bases. V lost 8 bases and J lost 12; bases outside the gene matches: 10. The CDR3 length is 11 residues. CDR1 and CDR2 from the germline V gene are ENHRY and SYGVKD. CDR3 in DNA: TGTGCCATCGGCGGCTCACAGGGGTGGTACTTC. Its translation is CAIGGSQGWYF.

The chain recombines TRBV11-2 with TRBJ2-5, with 7 positions matching TRBD1. The germline gives CDR1 SGHAT, CDR2 FQNNGV. This CDR3 is built from 16 residues. Unmatched junction bases numbered 11, after V lost 3 bases and J lost 4 bases. DNA of the CDR3: TGTGCCAGCAGCTTGGGGCCACAGGGGCCGTTAGAGACCCAGTACTTC. Amino acid sequence: CASSLGPQGPLETQYF.